This T cell receptor beta chain was identified during a study of blood T cell repertoires in COVID-19. Study in general: T cells, B-cell-depleted T cells, or PBMCs supplied cDNA or gDNA.

Study members were between 18 and 89 years old and lived in some 22 US regions. Participant-given clinical history determined each cohort assignment. Cohort 3 donors were reported recovered after two negative PCRs, clearance, or symptom resolution. Losses at the gene ends were 6 bases for V and 0 bases for J; bases not matched to a gene: 15. The CDR3 totals 19 residues. Germline-derived CDR1 and CDR2 are KGHSH and LQKENI. Sequencing used immunoSEQ multiplex PCR; TCRdb keeps in-frame clones, though not all of them. Among 200,000 to 300,000 clones listed, around 86% were seen once. This TCR came from a woman aged 18-35 years who had recovered from COVID-19. The chain combines TRBV18 with TRBJ1-3, with TRBD1 identical over 9 bases. Sequencing was carried out using PBMCs or T cells enriched from blood (not recorded which). CDR3 bases: TGTGCCAGCTCCCCATTGGGACAGGGCTTCCAAAGCTCTGGAAACACCATATATTTT. It codes for CASSPLGQGFQSSGNTIYF.